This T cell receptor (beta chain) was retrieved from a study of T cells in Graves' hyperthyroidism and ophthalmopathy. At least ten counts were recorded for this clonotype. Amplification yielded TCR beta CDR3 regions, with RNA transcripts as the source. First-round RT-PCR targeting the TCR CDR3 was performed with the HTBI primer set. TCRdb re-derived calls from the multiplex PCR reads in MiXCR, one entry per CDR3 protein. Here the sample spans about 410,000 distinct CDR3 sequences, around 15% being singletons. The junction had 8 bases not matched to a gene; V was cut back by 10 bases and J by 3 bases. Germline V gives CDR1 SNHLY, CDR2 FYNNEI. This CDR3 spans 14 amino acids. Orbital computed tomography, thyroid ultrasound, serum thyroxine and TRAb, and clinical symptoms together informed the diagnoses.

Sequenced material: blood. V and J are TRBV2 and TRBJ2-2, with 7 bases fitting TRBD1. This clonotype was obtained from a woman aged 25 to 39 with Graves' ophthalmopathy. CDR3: CATLDRIYTGELFF. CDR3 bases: TGTGCCACACTGGACAGGATTTACACCGGGGAGCTGTTTTTT. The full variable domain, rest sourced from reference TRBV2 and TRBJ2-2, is EPEVTQTPSHQVTQMGQEVILRCVPISNHLYFYWYRQILGQKVEFLVSFYNNEISEKSEIFDDQFSVERPDGSNFTLKIRSTKLEDSAMYFCATLDRIYTGELFFGEGSRLTVL.